The 25 T cell receptor beta chains below all came from one sample that was sequenced in a study of a mutant IDH1 vaccine in newly diagnosed glioma. Antigens for these TCRs are unknown. Sequenced by immunoSEQ multiplex PCR; TCRdb stores in-frame clones only, minus some. Here the sample spans 30,000 to 35,000 clones, 90% being singletons. Time point of the sample: week 11, during vaccination. The content of each vaccine dose was 300 ug of mutant IDH1 20-mer peptide, and topical imiquimod accompanied it. The material sequenced was PBMCs, taken from a glioma patient whose treatment included an IDH1 peptide vaccine. The receptors derive from a man aged 18 to 35 with glioma.

V and J are TRBV19 and TRBJ2-7; no clear D gene. The CDR3 sequence is 15 residues long. V lost 5 bases and J lost 3, with 17 bases in between. The germline CDR1 and CDR2 sequences are LNHDA and SQIVND (reference sequence). The CDR3 DNA is TGTGCCAGTAGTGTGGCCGCCGTACCCCGCTACGAGCAGTACTTC. Amino acids: CASSVAAVPRYEQYF.

This clone was observed a handful of times. V usage is TRBV5-1 and J usage is TRBJ2-2; D call uncertain. This CDR3 spans 16 amino acids. V was clipped by 5 bases and J by 5 bases, with 19 bases between them. Germline CDR1 reads SGHRS; CDR2 reads YFSETQ. CDR3 loop: CASRFGTASLTGELFF. CDR3 sequence (DNA): TGCGCCAGCAGATTTGGTACGGCTTCGCTTACCGGGGAGCTGTTTTTT.

The chain couples TRBV29-1 to TRBJ2-5; D is unclear. The ends were cut back, 6 bases at V and 1 base at J, with 6 bases in the middle. The CDR3 has 11 amino acids. Germline CDR1 reads SQVTM; CDR2 reads ANQGSEA. CDR3 protein: CSVWIQETQYF. CDR3 nucleotide sequence: TGCAGCGTATGGATCCAAGAGACCCAGTACTTC. Combining the CDR3 with reference TRBV29-1 and TRBJ2-5 gives the whole variable domain SAVISQKPSRDICQRGTSLTIQCQVDSQVTMMFWYRQQPGQSLTLIATANQGSEATYESGFVIDKFPISRPNLTFSTLTVSNMSPEDSSIYLCSVWIQETQYFGPGTRLLVL.

The chain carries TRBV28 and TRBJ1-2; a weak D match, TRBD1 (6 bases). The germline gives CDR1 MDHEN, CDR2 SYDVKM. CDR3 length: 12 residues. V gave up 6 bases and J gave up 8 bases, with 13 bases separating them. In DNA form, the CDR3 reads TGTGCCAGCAGGAGGACAGTGTACGGCTACACCTTC. This gives the protein CASRRTVYGYTF.

V and J are TRBV19 and TRBJ1-5, with a possible D match to TRBD1 (5 bases). The CDR3 contains 17 residues. Germline-derived CDR1 and CDR2 are LNHDA and SQIVND (reference sequence). V lost 4 bases and J 1 base, leaving 17 bases between the germline ends. The CDR3 DNA sequence: TGTGCCAGTAGTACATACTCAGGGCGGAGGAGCAATCAGCCCCAGCATTTT. It codes for CASSTYSGRRSNQPQHF. The variable domain in full, completed from reference TRBV19 and TRBJ1-5, reads DGGITQSPKYLFRKEGQNVTLSCEQNLNHDAMYWYRQDPGQGLRLIYYSQIVNDFQKGDIAEGYSVSREKKESFPLTVTSAQKNPTAFYLCASSTYSGRRSNQPQHFGDGTRLSIL.

The J gene is TRBJ2-5, the V gene TRBV7-2; the D gene is possibly TRBD2 (7 bases). Germline assignment: CDR1 SGHTA and CDR2 FQGNSA. This CDR3 contains 14 residues. V was trimmed by 3 bases and J by 2 bases, leaving 10 bases between them. The CDR3 region has the DNA TGTGCCAGCAGCTTGGCGGGGGCTCAAGAGACCCAGTACTTC. It encodes CASSLAGAQETQYF.

In nucleotides, the CDR3 is TGCAGCGTTCAAGGGGGGCTTGCTCTGTACCAAGAGACCCAGTACTTC. Translating it yields CSVQGGLALYQETQYF. The chain recombines TRBV29-1 with TRBJ2-5; either TRBD1 or TRBD2 may supply D (6 bases each). The germline V gene encodes CDR1 SQVTM and CDR2 ANQGSEA. With 5 bases removed from V and 0 bases from J, the gap between germline ends came to 19 bases. The CDR3 runs 16 residues.

This clone has just one count. The V and J genes are TRBV7-2 and TRBJ1-2, with 8 nucleotides matching TRBD1. The CDR3 consists of 17 residues. Germline-derived CDR1 and CDR2 are SGHTA and FQGNSA. Losses at the gene ends were 5 bases for V and 4 bases for J; bases not matched to a gene: 15. Here the CDR3 reads CASSPVFAGQGGYGYTF. CDR3 DNA: TGTGCCAGCAGCCCAGTCTTCGCTGGACAGGGTGGCTATGGCTACACCTTC.

The rearrangement links TRBV5-4 to TRBJ1-1; weak D call: TRBD1 (5 bases). The CDR3 has 15 residues. Germline assignment: CDR1 SGHNT and CDR2 YYREEE (reference sequence). Deletions cut 0 bases from V and 2 bases from J, with 11 bases between. CDR3 loop: CASSLARGGNTEAFF. The CDR3 region has the DNA TGTGCCAGCAGCTTGGCCCGGGGCGGAAACACTGAAGCTTTCTTT.

The V gene is TRBV5-8, the J gene TRBJ2-2, with 7 bases that match TRBD2. CDR3 length: 16 residues. The germline gives CDR1 SGHTS, CDR2 YDEGEE. Trimming removed 1 base from V and 0 bases from J; junction bases left unmatched: 3. The CDR3 protein is CASSLRDYPNTGELFF. The DNA of the CDR3 is TGTGCCAGCAGCTTGCGGGACTATCCGAACACCGGGGAGCTGTTTTTT.

The chain couples TRBV11-3 to TRBJ2-2; D is unresolved. V was shortened by 0 bases and J by 0 bases, with 2 bases between the two germline ends. Germline V lookup: CDR1 SGHNT, CDR2 YENEEA. The CDR3 covers 14 residues. The CDR3: CASSLETNTGELFF. CDR3 DNA: TGTGCCAGCAGCTTAGAGACGAACACCGGGGAGCTGTTTTTT.

This clone came up a few times. The chain is built from TRBV7-8 and TRBJ1-1, with D perhaps matching TRBD1 (6 bases). The CDR3 sequence is 15 residues long. Germline loops: CDR1 SGHVS, CDR2 FQNEAQ. Trimming took 1 base from V and 4 from J, leaving 13 bases between them. CDR3 sequence: CASSLEGGGGTEAFF. The CDR3 region has the DNA TGTGCCAGCAGCTTAGAGGGAGGGGGTGGCACTGAAGCTTTCTTT.

The V and J genes are TRBV27 and TRBJ2-3; D is possibly TRBD2 (5 bases). Trimming removed 6 bases at V and 3 bases at J, with 10 bases between. Germline CDR1 MNHEY, CDR2 SMNVEV (reference sequence). The CDR3 length is 13 residues. This CDR3 is CASRPTGTDTQYF. The CDR3 DNA reads as TGTGCCAGCAGACCCACGGGGACAGATACGCAGTATTTT.

This clone has more than one count but fewer than ten. The same CDR3 also results from other DNA sequences found in this sample. The genes are TRBV30 and TRBJ1-1; 7 nucleotides agree with TRBD1. Losses at the gene ends were 1 base for V and 1 base for J; bases not matched to a gene: 6. The V gene's germline CDR1 is GTSNPN and CDR2 SVGIG (reference sequence). The CDR3 covers 15 residues. The CDR3 loop reads CAWSARTGRNTEAFF. CDR3 sequence (DNA): TGTGCCTGGAGTGCAAGGACAGGCCGGAACACTGAAGCTTTCTTT. The whole variable domain, filled in from reference TRBV30 and TRBJ1-1, reads SQTIHQWPATLVQPVGSPLSLECTVEGTSNPNLYWYRQAAGRGLQLLFYSVGIGQISSEVPQNLSASRPQDRQFILSSKKLLLSDSGFYLCAWSARTGRNTEAFFGQGTRLTVV.

The chain is built from TRBV30 and TRBJ2-7; possibly TRBD1 or TRBD2 for D (5 bases each). The CDR3 runs to 14 residues. Trimming cost V 4 bases and J 1 base, with 14 bases left between them. In germline, CDR1 is GTSNPN, CDR2 SVGIG (reference sequence). The CDR3 loop reads CAWTPPWGSYEQYF. The CDR3 DNA sequence: TGTGCCTGGACCCCACCCTGGGGGTCCTACGAGCAGTACTTC.

This sequence joins TRBV4-1 and TRBJ1-2, with TRBD1 as a possible D gene (6 bases). CDR3 length: 12 amino acids. Germline V gene lookup returns CDR1 MGHRA and CDR2 YSYEKL. The germline V and J ends were trimmed by 2 bases and 9 bases, with 10 bases remaining between them. In DNA form, the CDR3 reads TGCGCCAGCAGCCAACTACAGGGTAGCTACACCTTC. Amino acid sequence: CASSQLQGSYTF.

The CDR3 loop is CASSQDGQGMTEAFF. The CDR3 DNA reads as TGCGCCAGCAGCCAAGATGGCCAGGGGATGACTGAAGCTTTCTTT. The V and J genes are TRBV4-3 and TRBJ1-1; D is perhaps TRBD1 (6 bases). The CDR3 runs to 15 residues. Germline CDR1 LGHNA, CDR2 YSLEER. The V end lost 0 bases, the J end lost 5 bases, and 13 bases lay between the germline ends.

The chain couples TRBV5-5 to TRBJ1-1; D remains unclear. Germline V gene data show CDR1 as SGHKS and CDR2 as YYEKEE (reference sequence). The V and J ends lost 4 bases and 0 bases respectively, with 10 bases between them. The CDR3 is 14 residues long. CDR3 sequence (DNA): TGTGCCAGCAGCCTAGGACGGCTGAACACTGAAGCTTTCTTT. Translating it yields CASSLGRLNTEAFF.

The chain couples TRBV19 to TRBJ1-5, with D possibly being TRBD1 (6 bases). Trimming shortened V by 5 bases and J by 3 bases, and 14 bases separated the two germline ends. The CDR3 sequence is 15 residues long. CDR1 and CDR2 (germline): LNHDA, SQIVND (reference sequence). The CDR3 protein is CASSPPRGLNQPQHF. Written as DNA, the CDR3 is TGTGCCAGTAGTCCACCCCGGGGGCTCAATCAGCCCCAGCATTTT.

The chain links TRBV2 to TRBJ1-1, with D possibly being TRBD1 (5 bases). V was trimmed by 6 bases and J by 3 bases, leaving 23 bases between them. The CDR3 consists of 17 residues. Germline V gene sequence: CDR1 SNHLY, CDR2 FYNNEI. The CDR3 protein is CASRVPRQGSVYTEAFF. CDR3 DNA: TGTGCCAGCAGGGTCCCGAGGCAGGGAAGCGTTTACACTGAAGCTTTCTTT. Looking up the rest from reference TRBV2 and TRBJ1-1 gives the full variable domain: EPEVTQTPSHQVTQMGQEVILRCVPISNHLYFYWYRQILGQKVEFLVSFYNNEISEKSEIFDDQFSVERPDGSNFTLKIRSTKLEDSAMYFCASRVPRQGSVYTEAFFGQGTRLTVV.

The chain joins TRBV28 to TRBJ2-5; D is undetermined. CDR3 length: 13 amino acids. The V end lost 5 bases, the J end lost 1 base, and 8 bases lay between the germline ends. Germline CDR1 and CDR2: MDHEN and SYDVKM. This CDR3 is CASSDTIQETQYF. As DNA, the CDR3 is TGTGCCAGCAGTGACACTATCCAAGAGACCCAGTACTTC. Based on the CDR3 plus reference TRBV28 and TRBJ2-5, the full variable domain is DVKVTQSSRYLVKRTGEKVFLECVQDMDHENMFWYRQDPGLGLRLIYFSYDVKMKEKGDIPEGYSVSREKKERFSLILESASTNQTSMYLCASSDTIQETQYFGPGTRLLVL.

The chain employs TRBV27 and TRBJ2-2, with D perhaps TRBD1 (5 bases). The ends were cut back, 4 bases at V and 1 base at J, with 7 bases in the middle. The CDR3 runs to 14 residues. Germline V lookup: CDR1 MNHEY, CDR2 SMNVEV (reference sequence). The CDR3 region is CASSSRENTGELFF. The CDR3 DNA sequence: TGTGCCAGCAGTTCCAGGGAGAACACCGGGGAGCTGTTTTTT.

The chain has TRBV5-4 and TRBJ2-3; 9 positions match TRBD2. CDR1 is SGHNT, CDR2 YYREEE, per germline (reference sequence). CDR3 length equals 16 residues. V lost 1 base and J lost 9; bases outside the gene matches: 12. The DNA for the CDR3 is TGTGCCAGCAGCTTGAAGGGCGGGAGGGCCGCCGGGACGCAGTATTTT. This gives the protein CASSLKGGRAAGTQYF.

This chain connects TRBV19 to TRBJ2-5; D is possibly TRBD2 (6 bases). The germline CDR1 and CDR2 sequences are LNHDA and SQIVND (reference sequence). Deletions cut 3 bases from V and 5 bases from J, with 10 bases between. There are 13 residues in the CDR3. CDR3 in DNA: TGTGCCAGTAGTATCCTGGAGGGCGAGACCCAGTACTTC. This sequence encodes CASSILEGETQYF.

The V call is TRBV4-1, the J call TRBJ1-1; possibly TRBD1 for D (5 bases). Germline lookup yields CDR1 MGHRA and CDR2 YSYEKL. The V gene lost 4 bases and the J gene lost 1 base, with 16 bases spanning the gap. This CDR3 region has 16 residues. The CDR3, as DNA: TGCGCCAGCAGCCCAACCCCGGGACGGAAGAACACTGAAGCTTTCTTT. It codes for CASSPTPGRKNTEAFF.